This T cell receptor beta chain is from a study of tumor-infiltrating lymphocytes in localized non-small cell lung cancer. TCRdb keeps only in-frame clones here, not all; method: immunoSEQ multiplex PCR. Of 13,000 or so clones listed, around 68% are singletons. The germline V gene encodes CDR1 SGHDT and CDR2 YYEEEE. After removal of 4 bases from V and 7 bases from J, the junction contained 7 bases not matched to a gene. The CDR3 has 14 residues. This chain links TRBV5-6 with TRBJ1-5, with 8 bases identical to TRBD1. The receptor comes from a human donor with non-small cell lung cancer. Material: uninvolved lung tissue not adjacent to the tumor. This CDR3 reads CASSPGQGYQPQHF. The CDR3 DNA is TGTGCCAGCAGCCCCGGACAGGGATACCAGCCCCAGCATTTT.